The clone carrying this TCR beta chain is a singleton in its sample. This entry belongs to a study of vaccination and CD4 T cells after COVID-19. Across the study: By nasal swab PCR, the convalescent patients were SARS-CoV-2 positive, with about 10 mild cases and one severe.

Using its own MiXCR run on the PCR reads, TCRdb lists one record per CDR3 protein. The repertoire holds fewer than 25,000 distinct CDR3 sequences, with 51% as singletons. This CDR3 comprises 19 residues. Germline V gene lookup returns CDR1 SGHRS and CDR2 YFSETQ. Trimming cost V 4 bases and J 3 bases; bases outside gene matches: 17. The origin of this receptor is a human donor who had recovered from COVID-19. The source was CD4+ T cells from blood, collected before SARS-CoV-2 vaccination. The V call is TRBV5-1, the J call TRBJ2-1, with 9 bases lining up with TRBD2. Here the CDR3 reads CASSPRPGLALVYYNEQFF. CDR3 bases: TGCGCCAGCAGCCCGCGCCCGGGACTAGCACTCGTCTACTACAATGAGCAGTTCTTC. Complete variable domain (other parts from reference TRBV5-1 and TRBJ2-1): KAGVTQTPRYLIKTRGQQVTLSCSPISGHRSVSWYQQTPGQGLQFLFEYFSETQRNKGNFPGRFSGRQFSNSRSEMNVSTLELGDSALYLCASSPRPGLALVYYNEQFFGPGTRLTVL.